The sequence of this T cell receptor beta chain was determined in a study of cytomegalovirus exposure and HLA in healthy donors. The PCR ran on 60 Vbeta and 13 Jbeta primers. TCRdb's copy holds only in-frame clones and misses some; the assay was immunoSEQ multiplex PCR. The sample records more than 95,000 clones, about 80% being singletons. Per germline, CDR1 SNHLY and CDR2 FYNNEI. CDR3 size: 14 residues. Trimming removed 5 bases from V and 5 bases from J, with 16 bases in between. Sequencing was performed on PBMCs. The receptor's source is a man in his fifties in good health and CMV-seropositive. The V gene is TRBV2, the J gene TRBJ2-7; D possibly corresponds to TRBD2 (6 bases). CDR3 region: CASSQDYSRDEQYF. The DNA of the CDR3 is TGTGCCAGCAGTCAGGACTACTCACGGGACGAGCAGTACTTC.